This T cell receptor (beta chain) was observed in a study of blood T cell repertoires in COVID-19. Study-level background: COVID-19 samples collected from the United States, Italy and Spain covered acute and convalescent phases. PBMCs, B-cell-depleted T cells, or T cells provided the cDNA or gDNA that made up the material.

Seattle researchers signed up patients amid active infection and tracked them longitudinally. Original processing notes: Amplification from reference gene primers served as the basis for estimated nucleated cell counts. The table came from immunoSEQ multiplex PCR; TCRdb's copy has only in-frame clones and leaves some out. V, J and clone size were drawn from that table, and D and trimming were deduced from the DNA. The sample contains 200,000 to 250,000 clones, about 81% of which appear only once. This clonotype originated in a woman older than 75 with COVID-19, enrolled during active disease. Sequencing was done on a sample of peripheral blood.

The CDR3 loop is CASSSGTGSYEQYF. The DNA of the CDR3 is TGTGCCAGCAGCTCGGGGACAGGGAGTTACGAGCAGTACTTC. The V gene is TRBV7-9, the J gene TRBJ2-7; 9 bases map to TRBD1. Per the germline V gene, CDR1 is SEHNR and CDR2 is FQNEAQ (reference sequence). This CDR3 spans 14 amino acids. Unmatched junction bases numbered 5, after V lost 4 bases and J lost 4 bases.